These T cell receptor beta chains were read from a single sample in a study of cytotoxic CD8 clonotypes in ibrutinib-treated CLL. Method: immunoSEQ multiplex PCR; TCRdb's copy keeps in-frame clones and lacks some. Of about 140,000 clones in the sample, about 91% were seen once. The specimen was PBMCs, collected after 12 months of ibrutinib treatment. All receptors come from a human donor with chronic lymphocytic leukemia. The CDR3 runs from the conserved cysteine through the conserved F or W. Fields, in order: D gene, V gene, J gene, CDR3 protein, CDR3 DNA. The D gene is left open where the match is weak.

D: .
V: TRBV30
J: TRBJ1-1
CDR3: CAWSAGTPGGTEAFF
DNA: TGTGCCTGGAGCGCCGGGACTCCGGGAGGCACTGAAGCTTTCTTT

D: .
V: TRBV30
J: TRBJ2-3
CDR3: CAWSHGRTDTQYF
DNA: TGTGCCTGGAGTCATGGCCGCACAGATACGCAGTATTTT

D: .
V: TRBV19
J: TRBJ2-4
CDR3: CASKVRGGNIQYF
DNA: TGTGCCAGTAAAGTGAGGGGAGGAAACATTCAGTACTTC

D: .
V: TRBV14
J: TRBJ2-5
CDR3: CASSQAQGTQETQYF
DNA: TGTGCCAGCAGCCAAGCCCAAGGGACACAGGAGACCCAGTACTTC

D: .
V: TRBV7-9
J: TRBJ2-1
CDR3: CASSPVGLRSYNEQFF
DNA: TGTGCCAGCAGCCCGGTCGGGCTTAGGTCCTACAATGAGCAGTTCTTC

D: TRBD1
V: TRBV6-5
J: TRBJ1-2
CDR3: CASRPGQGANYGYTF
DNA: TGTGCCAGCAGACCCGGACAGGGGGCGAATTATGGCTACACCTTC

D: TRBD1
V: TRBV6-5
J: TRBJ2-7
CDR3: CASSHRGYEQYF
DNA: TGTGCCAGCAGTCACAGGGGCTACGAGCAGTACTTC

D: .
V: TRBV2
J: TRBJ2-1
CDR3: CASSGTGNEQFF
DNA: TGTGCCAGCAGTGGGACGGGGAATGAGCAGTTCTTC

D: .
V: TRBV30
J: TRBJ1-2
CDR3: CASRTGTLNYGYTF
DNA: TGTGCCTCCCGTACCGGGACTCTAAACTATGGCTACACCTTC

D: TRBD2
V: TRBV28
J: TRBJ2-3
CDR3: CASSLGASGSSDTQYF
DNA: TGTGCCAGCAGTTTAGGGGCTAGCGGGAGCTCAGATACGCAGTATTTT

D: .
V: TRBV30
J: TRBJ2-3
CDR3: CAWSVWQGRTDTQYF
DNA: TGTGCCTGGAGTGTATGGCAGGGGAGGACAGATACGCAGTATTTT

D: .
V: TRBV19
J: TRBJ2-3
CDR3: CASSEDGDTQYF
DNA: TGTGCCAGTAGTGAGGACGGGGATACGCAGTATTTT

D: .
V: TRBV5-8
J: TRBJ1-5
CDR3: CASSNSPHSNQPQHF
DNA: TGTGCCAGCAGCAATTCTCCTCATAGCAATCAGCCCCAGCATTTT

D: .
V: TRBV2
J: TRBJ2-3
CDR3: CASSGTGSGADTQYF
DNA: TGTGCCAGCAGTGGCACAGGTTCTGGGGCAGATACGCAGTATTTT

D: TRBD1
V: TRBV5-6
J: TRBJ2-7
CDR3: CASSPDRGSPYEQYF
DNA: TGTGCCAGCAGCCCAGACAGGGGGTCTCCCTACGAGCAGTACTTC

D: .
V: TRBV9
J: TRBJ2-7
CDR3: CASSASHTAYEQYF
DNA: TGTGCCAGCAGTGCCTCGCACACCGCCTACGAGCAGTACTTC

D: .
V: TRBV14
J: TRBJ2-2
CDR3: CASSQGIGRMGTGELFF
DNA: TGTGCCAGCAGCCAAGGAATCGGACGGATGGGTACCGGGGAGCTGTTTTTT

D: TRBD1
V: TRBV19
J: TRBJ1-5
CDR3: CASSPRQGSNQPQHF
DNA: TGTGCCAGTAGCCCCAGACAGGGGTCCAATCAGCCCCAGCATTTT

D: .
V: TRBV19
J: TRBJ2-7
CDR3: CASSITGLSYEQYF
DNA: TGTGCCAGTAGTATAACGGGTCTCTCCTACGAGCAGTACTTC